The text below deals with one T cell receptor (beta chain). The sample is drawn from a study of blood T cell repertoires in COVID-19. Background on the study: Samples came from the United States, Italy and Spain, spanning acute and convalescent COVID-19.

Trimming cost V 3 bases and J 7 bases, with 13 bases left between them. Per the germline V gene, CDR1 is MGHRA and CDR2 is YSYEKL. The CDR3 length is 13 residues. In the source study's methods: Estimation of nucleated cell counts relied on the amplification of reference gene primers. Sequenced by immunoSEQ multiplex PCR; TCRdb stores in-frame clones only, minus some. V and J calls plus clone size are reproduced from that table; the DNA served to infer D and trimming. The sample holds over 600,000 clones, around 90% seen once. Input material: peripheral blood. V is TRBV4-1 and J is TRBJ2-7; tentative D call: TRBD1 (5 bases). The receptor's source is a woman under 30 with acute or convalescent COVID-19. This CDR3 is CASSQGPLREQYF. The CDR3 DNA follows: TGCGCCAGCAGCCAGGGGCCTCTGAGGGAGCAGTACTTC.